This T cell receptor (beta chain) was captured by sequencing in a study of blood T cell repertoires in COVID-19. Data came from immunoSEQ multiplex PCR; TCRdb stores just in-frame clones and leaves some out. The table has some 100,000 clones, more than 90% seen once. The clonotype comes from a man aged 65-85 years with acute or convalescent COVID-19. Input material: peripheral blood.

The DNA of the CDR3 is TGTGCCTCCACCCTTACAGGGATGAACAATCAGCCCCAGCATTTT. Protein: CASTLTGMNNQPQHF. V is TRBV6-4 and J is TRBJ1-5; a weak D match, TRBD1 (6 bases). The V end was cut by 11 bases, the J end by 3 bases, with 20 bases between. In germline, CDR1 is MRHNA, CDR2 SNTAGT. CDR3 size: 15 residues.